This paragraph reports one TCR beta chain. Its antigen remains unidentified. Trimming cost V 8 bases and J 4 bases, with 17 bases left between them. The CDR3 runs to 14 residues. Germline assignment: CDR1 LNHDA and CDR2 SQIVND (reference sequence). The data were obtained in a study of CD8+CD57+ T cells in acquired aplastic anemia. Study summary: The sorted CD4+ and CD8+ cells yielded an average about 3.3 ug of DNA. Whole-study results and caveats: CD8+ Simpson's diversity did not differ significantly between patients and controls. Both patients and controls carried the same twenty-nine CD8+ CDR3 sequences.

CDR3 and TCR beta VDJ profiling relied on genomic DNA as the template. TCRdb called the reads again in MiXCR, with one record for every CDR3 protein. The repertoire includes some 130,000 distinct CDR3 sequences, approximately 41% of them detected once, and 8.4% sits in the top ten. This TCR came from a human donor in good health, serving as a control. Material: sorted CD4+, CD8+, or CD8+CD57+ T cells (not recorded which) from PBMCs. The chain has TRBV19 and TRBJ1-2; possibly TRBD1 for D (6 bases). This CDR3 is CASGGGRLRYGYTF. DNA of the CDR3: TGTGCCAGTGGGGGGGGCAGACTACGCTATGGCTACACCTTC.